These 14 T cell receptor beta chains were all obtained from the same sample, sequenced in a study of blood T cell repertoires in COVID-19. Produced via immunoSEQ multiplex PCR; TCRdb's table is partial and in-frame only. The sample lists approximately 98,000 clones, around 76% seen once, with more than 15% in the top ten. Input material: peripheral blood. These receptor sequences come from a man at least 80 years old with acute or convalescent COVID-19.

CDR3 nucleotide sequence: TGTGCCAGCAGACTAGCGGGGGACAATGAGCAGTTCTTC. Its protein is CASRLAGDNEQFF. This rearrangement joins TRBV5-8 to TRBJ2-1; 11 nucleotides align to TRBD2. The CDR3 is 13 amino acids. Germline trimming cut 5 bases from V and 5 bases from J; bases unmatched to any gene: 0. Germline CDR1 is SGHTS and CDR2 is YDEGEE.

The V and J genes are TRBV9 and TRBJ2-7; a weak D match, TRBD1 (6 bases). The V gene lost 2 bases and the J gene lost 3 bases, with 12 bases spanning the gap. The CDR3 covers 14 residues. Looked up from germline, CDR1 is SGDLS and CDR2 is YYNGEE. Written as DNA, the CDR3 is TGTGCCAGCAGCGTGACAGGTTCCCTCTACGAGCAGTACTTC. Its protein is CASSVTGSLYEQYF.

CDR3 sequence reads: CASSLGALSAGNEQFF. The CDR3 coding sequence is TGCGCCAGCAGCTTGGGCGCCCTTTCAGCGGGGAATGAGCAGTTCTTC. This sequence joins TRBV5-1 and TRBJ2-1; 7 bases align to TRBD2. V shed 0 bases and J 7 bases; nucleotides not matched to a gene: 10. CDR3 length: 16 residues. Germline V gene data show CDR1 as SGHRS and CDR2 as YFSETQ.

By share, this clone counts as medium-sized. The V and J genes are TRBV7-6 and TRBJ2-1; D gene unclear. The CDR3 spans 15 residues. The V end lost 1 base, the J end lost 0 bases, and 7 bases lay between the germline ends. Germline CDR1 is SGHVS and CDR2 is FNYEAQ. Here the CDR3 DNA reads TGTGCCAGCAGCTTAGTTAGAAGCTCCTACAATGAGCAGTTCTTC. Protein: CASSLVRSSYNEQFF.

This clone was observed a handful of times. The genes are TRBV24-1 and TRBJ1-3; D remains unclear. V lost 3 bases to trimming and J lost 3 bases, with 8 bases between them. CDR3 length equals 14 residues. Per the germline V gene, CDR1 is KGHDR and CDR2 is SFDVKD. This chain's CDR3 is CATSDPPSGNTIYF. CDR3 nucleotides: TGTGCCACCAGTGATCCCCCGAGTGGAAACACCATATATTTT.

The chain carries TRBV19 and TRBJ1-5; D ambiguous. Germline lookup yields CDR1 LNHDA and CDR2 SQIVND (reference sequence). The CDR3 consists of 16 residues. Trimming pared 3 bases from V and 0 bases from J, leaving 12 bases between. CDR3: CASSIFGRFSNQPQHF. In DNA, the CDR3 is TGTGCCAGTAGTATTTTCGGCAGGTTTAGCAATCAGCCCCAGCATTTT. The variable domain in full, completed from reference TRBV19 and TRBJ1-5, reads DGGITQSPKYLFRKEGQNVTLSCEQNLNHDAMYWYRQDPGQGLRLIYYSQIVNDFQKGDIAEGYSVSREKKESFPLTVTSAQKNPTAFYLCASSIFGRFSNQPQHFGDGTRLSIL.

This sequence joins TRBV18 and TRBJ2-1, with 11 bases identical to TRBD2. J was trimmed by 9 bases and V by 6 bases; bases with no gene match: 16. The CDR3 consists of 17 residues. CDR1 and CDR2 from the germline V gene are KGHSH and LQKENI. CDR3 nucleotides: TGTGCCAGCTCGCCCTTTGCCTTAGCGGGAGGGCCGAGTGAGCAGTTCTTC. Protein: CASSPFALAGGPSEQFF.

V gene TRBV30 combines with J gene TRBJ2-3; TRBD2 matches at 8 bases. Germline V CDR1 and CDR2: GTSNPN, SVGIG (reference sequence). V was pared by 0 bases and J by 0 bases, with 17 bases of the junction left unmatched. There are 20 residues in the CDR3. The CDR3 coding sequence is TGTGCCTGGAGTGTCTCGCGGGGGGCTTTTATACCCACTAGCACAGATACGCAGTATTTT. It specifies CAWSVSRGAFIPTSTDTQYF.

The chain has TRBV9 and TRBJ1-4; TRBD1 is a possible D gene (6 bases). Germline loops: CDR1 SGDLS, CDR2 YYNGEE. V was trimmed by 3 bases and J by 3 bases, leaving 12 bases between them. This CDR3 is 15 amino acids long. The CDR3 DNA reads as TGTGCCAGCAGCGACCGGGACACACCTAATGAAAAACTGTTTTTT. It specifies CASSDRDTPNEKLFF.

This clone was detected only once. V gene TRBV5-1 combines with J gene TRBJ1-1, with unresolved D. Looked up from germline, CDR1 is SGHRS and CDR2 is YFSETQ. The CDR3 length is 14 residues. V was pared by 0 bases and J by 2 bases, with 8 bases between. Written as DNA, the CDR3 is TGCGCCAGCAGCTTGGCCACAGCCAACACTGAAGCTTTCTTT. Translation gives CASSLATANTEAFF.

The CDR3 protein is CASSSAGSGNQPQHF. The CDR3 DNA reads TGTGCCAGCAGCAGCGCGGGGTCAGGTAATCAGCCCCAGCATTTT. J is TRBJ1-5 and V is TRBV7-2; no reliable D call. V dropped 5 bases and J dropped 4 bases, with 15 bases sitting between them. Per the germline V gene, CDR1 is SGHTA and CDR2 is FQGNSA. The CDR3 totals 15 residues.

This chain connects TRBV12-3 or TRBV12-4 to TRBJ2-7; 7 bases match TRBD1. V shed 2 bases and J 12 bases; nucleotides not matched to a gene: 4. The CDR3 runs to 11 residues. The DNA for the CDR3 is TGTGCCAGCAGTTTAAAGGGACAGCTGTACTTC. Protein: CASSLKGQLYF.

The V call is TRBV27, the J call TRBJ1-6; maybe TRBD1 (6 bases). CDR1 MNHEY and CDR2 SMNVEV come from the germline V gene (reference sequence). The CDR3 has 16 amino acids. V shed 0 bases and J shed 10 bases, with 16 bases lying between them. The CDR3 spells CASSLSRSGVGSPLHF. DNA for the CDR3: TGTGCCAGCAGTTTATCGCGGTCAGGGGTCGGCTCACCCCTCCACTTT.

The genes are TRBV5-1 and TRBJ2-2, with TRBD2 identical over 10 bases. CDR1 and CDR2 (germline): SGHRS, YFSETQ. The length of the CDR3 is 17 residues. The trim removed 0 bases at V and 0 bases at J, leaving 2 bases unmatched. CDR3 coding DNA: TGCGCCAGCAGCTTGGGAAGCGGGGGGGCGAACACCGGGGAGCTGTTTTTT. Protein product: CASSLGSGGANTGELFF. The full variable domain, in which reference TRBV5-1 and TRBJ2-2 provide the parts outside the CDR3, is KAGVTQTPRYLIKTRGQQVTLSCSPISGHRSVSWYQQTPGQGLQFLFEYFSETQRNKGNFPGRFSGRQFSNSRSEMNVSTLELGDSALYLCASSLGSGGANTGELFFGEGSRLTVL.